A selection of T cell receptor beta chains follows, all from one sample in a study of blood T cell repertoires in COVID-19. Method: immunoSEQ multiplex PCR; TCRdb's copy keeps in-frame clones and lacks some. Counted here are a few hundred thousand clones, about 80% occurring once; the ten biggest clones make up 1.1%. Source material: peripheral blood. Source of these receptors: a human donor with acute or convalescent COVID-19. The donor label of this sample is uncertain. Both conserved end residues are part of each CDR3. D genes are given only for firm matches. Not all rows give a size; the values are once, few, many and, for expanded clones, a class.

d_call	v_call	j_call	cdr3_length	clone_size	cdr3_aa	cdr3_nt
TRBD2	TRBV4-2	TRBJ2-1	20	NA	CASSHHWVGTSGSMGNEQFF	TGTGCCAGCAGCCACCATTGGGTGGGGACTAGCGGGAGTATGGGCAATGAGCAGTTCTTC
NA	TRBV30	TRBJ1-5	13	NA	CAWSSFGNQPQHF	TGTGCCTGGAGCTCGTTCGGCAATCAGCCCCAGCATTTT
NA	TRBV11-2	TRBJ1-2	11	NA	CASRQGYGYTF	TGTGCCAGCAGGCAGGGCTATGGCTACACCTTC
NA	TRBV30	TRBJ1-5	13	NA	CAWQGDGNQPQHF	TGTGCCTGGCAAGGCGACGGGAATCAGCCCCAGCATTTT
TRBD2	TRBV7-9	TRBJ2-2	14	NA	CASSLLAGAGELFF	TGTGCCAGCAGCTTATTAGCGGGAGCCGGGGAGCTGTTTTTT
TRBD1	TRBV2	TRBJ1-1	14	NA	CASLRGQGSTEAFF	TGTGCCAGCCTCCGGGGACAGGGCTCCACTGAAGCTTTCTTT
NA	TRBV7-2	TRBJ2-3	15	NA	CASSLAVERADTQYF	TGTGCCAGCAGCTTAGCGGTGGAACGGGCAGATACGCAGTATTTT
NA	TRBV10-1	TRBJ1-1	15	NA	CASSDGGIWNTEAFF	TGCGCCAGCAGTGATGGGGGGATTTGGAACACTGAAGCTTTCTTT
NA	TRBV7-8	TRBJ1-1	15	NA	CASSLEGGVYTEAFF	TGTGCCAGCAGCTTAGAAGGGGGGGTGTACACTGAAGCTTTCTTT
NA	TRBV30	TRBJ1-6	18	NA	CAWSVGLFGGSYNSPLHF	TGTGCCTGGAGTGTAGGGCTTTTCGGGGGCTCCTATAATTCACCCCTCCACTTT
NA	TRBV4-2	TRBJ1-2	14	NA	CASSQDDQGKGYTF	TGTGCCAGCAGCCAAGATGACCAGGGTAAAGGCTACACCTTC
NA	TRBV27	TRBJ1-4	14	NA	CASSSQGSNEKLFF	TGTGCCAGCAGTTCGCAGGGGTCTAATGAAAAACTGTTTTTT
NA	TRBV9	TRBJ1-2	12	NA	CASSSEFGGYTF	TGTGCCAGCAGCTCCGAGTTCGGTGGCTACACCTTC
TRBD1	TRBV18	TRBJ1-3	16	NA	CASSTDRPSSGNTIYF	TGTGCCAGCTCAACGGACAGGCCAAGCTCTGGAAACACCATATATTTT
NA	TRBV18	TRBJ2-7	15	NA	CASSPPGAGVSEQYF	TGTGCCAGCTCACCACCTGGTGCAGGGGTAAGTGAGCAGTACTTC
NA	TRBV24-1	TRBJ2-1	16	NA	CATSDAVPSSYNEQFF	TGTGCCACCAGTGACGCTGTCCCGAGCTCCTACAATGAGCAGTTCTTC
TRBD1	TRBV24-1	TRBJ1-1	19	once	CATSDFWGQGARRNTEAFF	TGTGCCACCAGTGATTTTTGGGGACAGGGGGCGAGAAGGAACACTGAAGCTTTCTTT
TRBD2	TRBV11-1	TRBJ2-6	16	NA	CASSFRGGAGANVLTF	TGTGCCAGCAGCTTTCGGGGAGGGGCTGGGGCCAACGTCCTGACTTTC
NA	TRBV6-5	TRBJ1-2	12	NA	CASRTGYYGYTF	TGTGCCAGCAGAACAGGCTACTATGGCTACACCTTC
TRBD1	TRBV5-1	TRBJ2-3	16	NA	CASSLGSGTGLYTQYF	TGCGCCAGCAGCTTGGGGTCCGGGACAGGGTTGTATACGCAGTATTTT